The 21 T cell receptor beta chains in this list originate from one sample, sequenced in a study of OX40 agonist ivuxolimab in advanced cancers. Receptors were amplified or captured by the immunoSEQ multiplex PCR assay. The immuneACCESS repertoire file appears here via TCRdb, limited to in-frame rearrangements. These files lack a portion of the clones; in checked studies, under half of the deficit traces to unresolved V genes, and the cause of the others is not known. The sample table records over 90,000 clones; around 90% of these occur just once. The top ten hold roughly 0.15% of the sample. Here the sequenced sample was CD4+ or CD8+ T cells sorted from blood, taken in a trial of the OX40 agonist ivuxolimab. All receptors come from an adult with an advanced solid tumor such as melanoma, head and neck, liver or kidney cancer.

The rearrangement links TRBV2 to TRBJ2-7, with D possibly TRBD1 on 5 matching bases. Trimming took 2 bases from V and 0 from J, leaving 11 bases between them. Germline V gives CDR1 SNHLY, CDR2 FYNNEI. The CDR3 covers 15 residues. The CDR3 bases are TGTGCCAGCAGTGAACCCGGACATGACTCCTACGAGCAGTACTTC. As protein: CASSEPGHDSYEQYF. The variable domain in full, with the rest retrieved from reference TRBV2 and TRBJ2-7, is EPEVTQTPSHQVTQMGQEVILRCVPISNHLYFYWYRQILGQKVEFLVSFYNNEISEKSEIFDDQFSVERPDGSNFTLKIRSTKLEDSAMYFCASSEPGHDSYEQYFGPGTRLTVT.

The CDR3: CASSERIIEAFF. The CDR3 region has the DNA TGTGCCAGCAGTGAAAGGATAATTGAAGCTTTCTTT. V is TRBV5-8 and J is TRBJ1-1; no firm D call. Looked up from germline, CDR1 is SGHTS and CDR2 is YDEGEE. Trimming removed 5 bases at V and 7 bases at J, with 12 bases between. This CDR3 contains 12 residues.

This sequence joins TRBV6-5 and TRBJ1-1; D is uncertain. CDR1 MNHEY and CDR2 SVGAGI come from the germline V gene. The CDR3 consists of 11 residues. Trimming removed 6 bases from V and 7 bases from J, with 9 bases in between. For the CDR3, the DNA is TGTGCCAGCAGAAACCAAGGTGAAGCTTTCTTT. This sequence encodes CASRNQGEAFF.

V gene TRBV30 combines with J gene TRBJ1-5; TRBD1 is a possible D gene (5 bases). The CDR3 totals 14 residues. CDR1 GTSNPN and CDR2 SVGIG come from the germline V gene (reference sequence). Trimming shortened V by 2 bases and J by 6 bases, and 14 bases separated the two germline ends. This CDR3 reads CAWSSVREGQPQHF. CDR3 DNA sequence: TGTGCCTGGAGTTCCGTCAGGGAGGGTCAGCCCCAGCATTTT.

The chain uses TRBV4-2 and TRBJ2-1, with 7 bases matching TRBD2. The CDR3 is 19 amino acids. Germline V gene data show CDR1 as LGHNA and CDR2 as YNFKEQ. V shed 0 bases and J 5 bases; nucleotides not matched to a gene: 16. In nucleotides, the CDR3 is TGTGCCAGCAGCCAAGAAGGGAGGGCCCGGGGAAACCGAAACAATGAGCAGTTCTTC. Protein product: CASSQEGRARGNRNNEQFF.

This clone appeared a single time. V and J are TRBV7-3 and TRBJ2-6; no reliable D call. The CDR3 covers 17 residues. Germline CDR1 reads SGHTA; CDR2 reads FQGTGA. The germline V and J ends were trimmed by 1 base and 2 bases, with 12 bases remaining between them. CDR3 coding DNA: TGTGCCAGCAGCTTAATCGCCAGCCAGCCTGGGGCCAACGTCCTGACTTTC. Protein sequence: CASSLIASQPGANVLTF.

The chain is built from TRBV5-6 and TRBJ2-7; the D is unclear. The CDR3 consists of 14 residues. CDR1 SGHDT and CDR2 YYEEEE come from the germline V gene. The V gene lost 0 bases and the J gene lost 4 bases, with 11 bases spanning the gap. CDR3 amino acids: CASSLGRARYEQYF. The CDR3 DNA reads TGTGCCAGCAGCTTGGGAAGGGCCCGATACGAGCAGTACTTC. Based on the CDR3 plus reference TRBV5-6 and TRBJ2-7, the full variable domain is DAGVTQSPTHLIKTRGQQVTLRCSPKSGHDTVSWYQQALGQGPQFIFQYYEEEERQRGNFPDRFSGHQFPNYSSELNVNALLLGDSALYLCASSLGRARYEQYFGPGTRLTVT.

In this sample, this clone turned up a few times. Compared with germline, one end of the junction differs, possibly owing to a read error. This sequence joins TRBV6-6 and TRBJ1-2; TRBD1 might be the D (5 bases). Germline-derived CDR1 and CDR2 are MNHNY and SVGAGI (reference sequence). This CDR3 comprises 8 residues. The CDR3 protein is CASGGHNF. For the CDR3, the DNA is TGTGCCAGCGGCGGACACAACTTC.

This chain connects TRBV10-2 to TRBJ1-1, with a tentative D call TRBD1 (5 bases). V lost 5 bases and J lost 3, with 13 bases in between. In germline, CDR1 is WSHSY, CDR2 SAAADI. The CDR3 is made up of 14 amino acids. The CDR3 coding sequence is TGCGCCAGCAGTCTGGGGGGTCTGGACACTGAAGCTTTCTTT. Translated, it gives CASSLGGLDTEAFF.

The chain has TRBV7-2 and TRBJ2-3; the match to TRBD1 covers 9 bases. Trimming removed 4 bases from V and 6 bases from J; junction bases left unmatched: 8. CDR3 length: 15 residues. The V gene's germline CDR1 is SGHTA and CDR2 FQGNSA. CDR3 protein: CASSSGQGRSDTQYF. The DNA of the CDR3 is TGTGCCAGCAGCTCTGGACAGGGGCGGTCGGATACGCAGTATTTT.

V and J are TRBV30 and TRBJ1-2, with 8 positions matching TRBD1. The ends lost 2 bases at V and 7 bases at J; junction bases unmatched: 9. CDR1 and CDR2 from the germline V gene are GTSNPN and SVGIG (reference sequence). The CDR3 contains 14 residues. CDR3 residues: CAWSRTGSTRGYTF. CDR3 nucleotides: TGTGCCTGGAGTCGGACAGGGAGTACGCGTGGCTACACCTTC.

Comment on this clone: Germline is not matched at one junction end, which may reflect a read error. The V gene is TRBV6-1, the J gene TRBJ1-2; D gene ambiguous. From germline, CDR1 is MNHNS and CDR2 SASEGT. The CDR3 spans 11 residues. The CDR3 coding sequence is TGCGTTGGTCGGGGTGGCTATGGCTACACCTTC. It is translated as CVGRGGYGYTF.

CDR3 protein: CASSLGGTGLYEQYF. The CDR3, as DNA: TGTGCCAGCAGCTTGGGTGGGACAGGGCTGTACGAGCAGTACTTC. The rearrangement uses TRBV5-8 and TRBJ2-7; 9 bases line up with TRBD1. The V gene's germline CDR1 is SGHTS and CDR2 YDEGEE. Trimming cost V 0 bases and J 4 bases; bases outside gene matches: 5. The CDR3 is 15 residues long.

V usage is TRBV6-1 and J usage is TRBJ2-1; 9 bases map to TRBD2. The V gene end was trimmed by 8 bases and the J gene end by 4 bases; junction bases not matched to a gene: 6. The germline V gene encodes CDR1 MNHNS and CDR2 SASEGT. The CDR3 length is 14 residues. The CDR3 bases are TGTGCCAGCGTCAGGGCGGGGGGGTACAATGAGCAGTTCTTC. It specifies CASVRAGGYNEQFF.

The V gene is TRBV29-1, the J gene TRBJ1-6; 10 positions agree with TRBD1. Trimming removed 6 bases from V and 6 bases from J; junction bases left unmatched: 2. The germline gives CDR1 SQVTM, CDR2 ANQGSEA. The CDR3 runs to 13 residues. The CDR3 is CSVGQGVNSPLHF. The CDR3 nucleotides are TGCAGCGTCGGACAGGGGGTTAATTCACCCCTCCACTTT.

The chain employs TRBV19 and TRBJ2-4; D is unresolved. The CDR3 covers 14 residues. The germline CDR1 and CDR2 sequences are LNHDA and SQIVND (reference sequence). Trimming removed 0 bases from V and 1 base from J, with 4 bases in between. CDR3 amino acids: CASSIEGAKNIQYF. The CDR3 DNA follows: TGTGCCAGTAGTATAGAGGGGGCCAAAAACATTCAGTACTTC.

This chain joins TRBV10-3 and TRBJ2-3; D might be TRBD2 (5 bases). Trimming took off 6 bases at V and 3 bases at J, with 16 bases between the two ends. Looked up from germline, CDR1 is ENHRY and CDR2 is SYGVKD. This CDR3 has 15 amino acids. CDR3 nucleotides: TGTGCCATCAGCGATGTTGGGTCGGGGACAGATACGCAGTATTTT. Protein product: CAISDVGSGTDTQYF.

The rearrangement links TRBV6-1 to TRBJ1-5; D is uncertain. With 4 bases removed from V and 2 bases from J, the gap between germline ends came to 12 bases. Looked up from germline, CDR1 is MNHNS and CDR2 is SASEGT. There are 15 residues in the CDR3. The CDR3, as DNA: TGTGCCAGCAGTGTTAATTGGTCCCGCAATCAGCCCCAGCATTTT. Protein sequence: CASSVNWSRNQPQHF.

In its sample, this clone was seen once. This chain joins TRBV4-1 and TRBJ1-2; D gene unclear. Germline-derived CDR1 and CDR2 are MGHRA and YSYEKL. V lost 4 bases, J lost 2 bases, and 17 bases lay in between. CDR3 size: 16 residues. This CDR3 reads CASSPLEVGANYGYTF. The CDR3 region has the DNA TGCGCCAGCAGCCCCCTGGAGGTGGGCGCAAACTATGGCTACACCTTC.

V usage is TRBV7-2 and J usage is TRBJ2-1; D remains unclear. There are 15 residues in the CDR3. In germline, CDR1 is SGHTA, CDR2 FQGNSA. V lost 4 bases, J lost 7 bases, and 17 bases lay in between. CDR3 nucleotides: TGTGCCAGCAGCTACTACTCGACCCTTTTAAATGAGCAGTTCTTC. Translated, it gives CASSYYSTLLNEQFF.

The J gene is TRBJ2-1, the V gene TRBV6-1, with a tentative D call TRBD2 (5 bases). Trimming took 2 bases from V and 3 from J, leaving 11 bases between them. There are 15 residues in the CDR3. Germline-derived CDR1 and CDR2 are MNHNS and SASEGT. The CDR3 sequence: CASSELVSDYNEQFF. In DNA form, the CDR3 reads TGTGCCAGCAGTGAACTTGTTAGCGACTACAATGAGCAGTTCTTC.